This T cell receptor beta chain was documented in a study of blood T cell repertoires in COVID-19. For the study at large: Collection of acute and convalescent COVID-19 samples took place in the United States, Italy and Spain. The cDNA or gDNA used as material had been derived from T cells, B-cell-depleted T cells, or PBMCs.

In the authors' methods: Researchers report that nucleated cell counts were estimated from reference gene primer amplification. Data came from immunoSEQ multiplex PCR; TCRdb stores just in-frame clones and leaves some out. That table is the source of V, J and clone size, and D and trimming were worked out from the DNA. The sample has some 140,000 clones, approximately 85% seen once; the top ten hold over 0.55%. During active infection, Seattle patients enrolled and were then monitored through disease. CDR3 size: 16 residues. V shed 0 bases, J shed 8 bases, and the junction held 4 bases outside the gene matches. Germline CDR1 and CDR2: MGHRA and YSYEKL.

The clonotype comes from a man in his fifties or sixties with COVID-19, enrolled during active disease. This chain joins TRBV4-1 and TRBJ1-6, with 10 bases identical to TRBD1. Sequencing was done on a sample of peripheral blood. The CDR3 protein is CASSQEVGQGYSPLHF. The CDR3 DNA is TGCGCCAGCAGCCAAGAAGTGGGACAGGGGTATTCACCCCTCCACTTT.